This T cell receptor (beta chain) was sequenced during a study of identical twins. This clonotype has at least ten counts. A universal primer site was incorporated via template switching, and the cDNA contained unique molecular identifiers. A single record per CDR3 protein comes from TCRdb applying MiXCR to the 5' RACE reads. The table shows about 700,000 distinct CDR3 sequences, with 5.5% to 7.5% occurring only once. The CDR3 spans 14 residues. V was shortened by 3 bases and J by 7 bases, with 12 bases between the two germline ends. Healthy Caucasians made up all donors. The source of this sequence is a man younger than 35 in good health. The specimen was naive T cells sorted from blood. The chain couples TRBV12-3 or TRBV12-4 to TRBJ1-4; D not resolved. The CDR3 sequence: CASSFRVLGEKLFF. In nucleotides, the CDR3 is TGTGCCAGCAGTTTCCGGGTTCTTGGTGAAAAACTGTTTTTT.